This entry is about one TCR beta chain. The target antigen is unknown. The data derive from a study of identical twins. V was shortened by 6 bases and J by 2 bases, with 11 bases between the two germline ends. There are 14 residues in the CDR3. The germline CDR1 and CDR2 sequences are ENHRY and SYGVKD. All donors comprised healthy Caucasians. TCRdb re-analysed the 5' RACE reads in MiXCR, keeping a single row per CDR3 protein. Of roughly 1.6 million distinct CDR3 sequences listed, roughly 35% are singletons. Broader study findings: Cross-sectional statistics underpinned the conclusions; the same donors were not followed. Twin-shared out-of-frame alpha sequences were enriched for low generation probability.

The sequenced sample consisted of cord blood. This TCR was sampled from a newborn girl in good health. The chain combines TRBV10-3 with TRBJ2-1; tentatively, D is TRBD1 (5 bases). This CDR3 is CAISLGATYNEQFF. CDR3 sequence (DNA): TGTGCCATCAGCCTAGGGGCAACCTACAATGAGCAGTTCTTC.